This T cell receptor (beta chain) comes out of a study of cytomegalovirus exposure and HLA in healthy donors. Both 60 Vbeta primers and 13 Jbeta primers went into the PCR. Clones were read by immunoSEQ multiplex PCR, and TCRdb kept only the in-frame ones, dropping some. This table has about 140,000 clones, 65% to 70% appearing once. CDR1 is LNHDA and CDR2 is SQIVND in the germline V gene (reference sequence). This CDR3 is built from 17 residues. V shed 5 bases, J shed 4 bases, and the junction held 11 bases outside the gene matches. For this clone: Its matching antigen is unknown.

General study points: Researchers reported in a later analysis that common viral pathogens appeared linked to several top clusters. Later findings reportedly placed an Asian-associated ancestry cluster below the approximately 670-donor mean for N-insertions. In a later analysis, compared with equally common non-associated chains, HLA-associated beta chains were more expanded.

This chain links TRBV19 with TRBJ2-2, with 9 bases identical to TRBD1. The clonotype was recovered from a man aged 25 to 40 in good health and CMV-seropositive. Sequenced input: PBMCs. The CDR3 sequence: CASSVDYRGRITGELFF. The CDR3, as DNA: TGTGCCAGTAGTGTGGACTACAGGGGGCGCATCACCGGGGAGCTGTTTTTT.